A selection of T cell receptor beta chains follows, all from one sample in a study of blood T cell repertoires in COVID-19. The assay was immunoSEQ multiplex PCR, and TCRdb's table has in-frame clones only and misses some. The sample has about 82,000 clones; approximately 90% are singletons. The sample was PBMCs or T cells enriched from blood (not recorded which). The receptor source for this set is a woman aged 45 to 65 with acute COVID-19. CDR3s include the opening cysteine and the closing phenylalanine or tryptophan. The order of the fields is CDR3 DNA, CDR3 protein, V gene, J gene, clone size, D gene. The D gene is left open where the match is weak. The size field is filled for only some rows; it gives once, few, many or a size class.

DNA: TGCAGCGAAATGACAGGGAACTATGGCTACACCTTC; CDR3: CSEMTGNYGYTF; V: TRBV29-1; J: TRBJ1-2; size: NA; D: TRBD1
DNA: TGCGCCAGCAGCCCCGAGGGAGGATGGTATGGCTACACCTTC; CDR3: CASSPEGGWYGYTF; V: TRBV4-3; J: TRBJ1-2; size: NA; D: NA
DNA: TGCGCCAGCAGCTTGCAGGCCAACTATGGCTACACCTTC; CDR3: CASSLQANYGYTF; V: TRBV5-1; J: TRBJ1-2; size: once; D: NA
DNA: TGTGCCAGCAGCTTACGGCCCGGGACTAGCGACAATGAGCAGTTCTTC; CDR3: CASSLRPGTSDNEQFF; V: TRBV7-8; J: TRBJ2-1; size: NA; D: TRBD2
DNA: TGCGCCAGCAGCCAGCAGGCGTGGATAACTAGCACAGATACGCAGTATTTT; CDR3: CASSQQAWITSTDTQYF; V: TRBV4-1; J: TRBJ2-3; size: NA; D: NA
DNA: TGTGCCAGCAGTTACTCCGGGACAGGGAGGCCCTATAGCAATCAGCCCCAGCATTTT; CDR3: CASSYSGTGRPYSNQPQHF; V: TRBV6-2/TRBV6-3; J: TRBJ1-5; size: few; D: TRBD1
DNA: TGTGCCTGGAGTCCGGGACTGGGAGGTGATGGCTACACCTTC; CDR3: CAWSPGLGGDGYTF; V: TRBV30; J: TRBJ1-2; size: NA; D: NA
DNA: TGTGCCAGCAGCTCGATAGCGGGAGTCGCCAATGAGCAGTTCTTC; CDR3: CASSSIAGVANEQFF; V: TRBV7-9; J: TRBJ2-1; size: NA; D: TRBD2
DNA: TGTGCCAGTAGTACTACAGGGATCCCCTACGAGCAGTACTTC; CDR3: CASSTTGIPYEQYF; V: TRBV19; J: TRBJ2-7; size: NA; D: NA
DNA: TGCGCCAGCAGTGACACTAGCGGGAGTCGAAATACGCAGTATTTT; CDR3: CASSDTSGSRNTQYF; V: TRBV10-1; J: TRBJ2-3; size: NA; D: TRBD2
DNA: TGTGCCACCAGCAGAGATGAGGAAGAAAAACTGTTTTTT; CDR3: CATSRDEEEKLFF; V: TRBV15; J: TRBJ1-4; size: NA; D: NA
DNA: TGTGCCACCAGCAGAGATCGTTCTATGGAGGGCAATGAGCAGTTCTTC; CDR3: CATSRDRSMEGNEQFF; V: TRBV15; J: TRBJ2-1; size: NA; D: NA
DNA: TGTGCCAGCAGCCCGAGCGTGACGAACACTGAAGCTTTCTTT; CDR3: CASSPSVTNTEAFF; V: TRBV5-4; J: TRBJ1-1; size: NA; D: NA
DNA: TGTGCCAGCAGCCACGATACTACTACAGGGGACTATGGCTACACCTTC; CDR3: CASSHDTTTGDYGYTF; V: TRBV3-1/TRBV3-2; J: TRBJ1-2; size: NA; D: TRBD1
DNA: TGTGCCAGCAGTGGAGAATACGAGCAGTACTTC; CDR3: CASSGEYEQYF; V: TRBV2; J: TRBJ2-7; size: NA; D: NA
DNA: TGCGCCAGCAGCTTGGTAGGGGGGACAGGGGAGAATGGCTACACCTTC; CDR3: CASSLVGGTGENGYTF; V: TRBV5-1; J: TRBJ1-2; size: NA; D: TRBD1
DNA: TGTGCCACCAGCAGAGATCGAGCGGGGACCTACGAGCAGTACTTC; CDR3: CATSRDRAGTYEQYF; V: TRBV15; J: TRBJ2-7; size: NA; D: TRBD2
DNA: TGTGCCACCAGCGTTGACAGGGCCACTAATGAAAAACTGTTTTTT; CDR3: CATSVDRATNEKLFF; V: TRBV15; J: TRBJ1-4; size: NA; D: TRBD1
DNA: TGTGCCAGCGGGACTAGCGTATCAGTACGGGAGCAGTACTTC; CDR3: CASGTSVSVREQYF; V: TRBV30; J: TRBJ2-7; size: NA; D: TRBD2
DNA: TGTGCCATCAGCGAGGCCGTCGTTGGACGGGGAAATAATGAGCAGTTCTTC; CDR3: CAISEAVVGRGNNEQFF; V: TRBV10-3; J: TRBJ2-1; size: NA; D: NA
DNA: TGTGCCAGCTCCCGGGGAGAGGTGAACACTGAAGCTTTCTTT; CDR3: CASSRGEVNTEAFF; V: TRBV18; J: TRBJ1-1; size: NA; D: NA
DNA: TGTGCCAGCAGCGTAGAACCAGGAAAAAGTCGTTACGAGCAGTACTTC; CDR3: CASSVEPGKSRYEQYF; V: TRBV9; J: TRBJ2-7; size: NA; D: NA